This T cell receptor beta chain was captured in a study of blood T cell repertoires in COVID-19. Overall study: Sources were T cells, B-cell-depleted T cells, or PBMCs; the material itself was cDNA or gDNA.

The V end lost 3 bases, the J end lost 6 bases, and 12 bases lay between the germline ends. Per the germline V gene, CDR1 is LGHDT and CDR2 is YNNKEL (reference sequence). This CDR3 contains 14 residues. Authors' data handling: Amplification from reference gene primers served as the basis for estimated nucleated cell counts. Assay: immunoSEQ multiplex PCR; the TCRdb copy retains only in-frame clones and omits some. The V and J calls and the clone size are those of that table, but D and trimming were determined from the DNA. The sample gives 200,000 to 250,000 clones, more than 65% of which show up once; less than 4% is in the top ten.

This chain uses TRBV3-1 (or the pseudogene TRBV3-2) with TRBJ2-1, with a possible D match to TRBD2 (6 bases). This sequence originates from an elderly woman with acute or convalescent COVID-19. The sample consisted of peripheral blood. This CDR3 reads CASSQDYHLNEQFF. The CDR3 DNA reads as TGTGCCAGCAGCCAGGACTACCACCTCAATGAGCAGTTCTTC.